The rows below give T cell receptor beta chains drawn from one sample of a study of identical twins. TCRdb called the 5' RACE reads again in MiXCR, with one record for every CDR3 protein. The sample includes hundreds of thousands of distinct CDR3 sequences, 9% to 15% seen only once; the top ten take around 6.9%. The sample was also reused in another study, on yellow fever vaccine responses in identical twins.

Sample: CD8+ T cells sorted from blood. The source of these receptors is a woman aged 18-29 years in good health. Both conserved end residues are part of each CDR3. The D gene is left open where the match is weak. Not all rows give a size; the values are once, few, many and, for expanded clones, a class.

clone size: NA; V gene: TRBV7-9; D gene: NA; J gene: TRBJ2-1; CDR3 protein: CASSLDGTLNEQFF; CDR3 DNA: TGTGCCAGCAGCTTAGACGGGACGCTCAATGAGCAGTTCTTC
clone size: few; V gene: TRBV24-1; D gene: NA; J gene: TRBJ2-5; CDR3 protein: CAIQGLEETQYF; CDR3 DNA: TGTGCCATCCAAGGGCTGGAAGAGACCCAGTACTTC
clone size: NA; V gene: TRBV9; D gene: NA; J gene: TRBJ2-7; CDR3 protein: CASSVGGGTAEQYF; CDR3 DNA: TGTGCCAGCAGCGTAGGTGGAGGGACAGCTGAGCAGTACTTC
clone size: NA; V gene: TRBV6-1; D gene: NA; J gene: TRBJ2-1; CDR3 protein: CASSPTGGYNEQFF; CDR3 DNA: TGTGCCAGCAGTCCTACAGGCGGGTACAATGAGCAGTTCTTC
clone size: NA; V gene: TRBV7-9; D gene: NA; J gene: TRBJ1-4; CDR3 protein: CASSFDNDEKLFF; CDR3 DNA: TGTGCCAGCAGCTTCGACAACGATGAAAAACTGTTTTTT
clone size: NA; V gene: TRBV6-5; D gene: TRBD2; J gene: TRBJ2-7; CDR3 protein: CASSYSRAGRVSYEQYF; CDR3 DNA: TGTGCCAGCAGTTACTCGAGGGCAGGGAGGGTCTCCTACGAGCAGTACTTC
clone size: few; V gene: TRBV9; D gene: NA; J gene: TRBJ2-2; CDR3 protein: CASEDGGELFF; CDR3 DNA: TGTGCCAGCGAGGATGGCGGGGAGCTGTTTTTT
clone size: NA; V gene: TRBV12-3/TRBV12-4; D gene: NA; J gene: TRBJ2-3; CDR3 protein: CASSLASEGRDTDTQYF; CDR3 DNA: TGTGCCAGCAGTTTAGCGTCGGAGGGTCGGGACACAGATACGCAGTATTTT
clone size: many; V gene: TRBV20-1; D gene: NA; J gene: TRBJ1-5; CDR3 protein: CSARDGQQHQPQHF; CDR3 DNA: TGCAGTGCTAGAGATGGCCAGCAACATCAGCCCCAGCATTTT
clone size: NA; V gene: TRBV28; D gene: TRBD2; J gene: TRBJ2-3; CDR3 protein: CASSRGGRLTSTDTQYF; CDR3 DNA: TGTGCCAGCAGTCGGGGGGGTCGCCTGACTAGCACAGATACGCAGTATTTT
clone size: NA; V gene: TRBV24-1; D gene: NA; J gene: TRBJ2-1; CDR3 protein: CATSDSQAPLHNEQFF; CDR3 DNA: TGTGCCACCAGTGATTCTCAGGCGCCCCTCCACAATGAGCAGTTCTTC
clone size: few; V gene: TRBV3-1; D gene: NA; J gene: TRBJ1-1; CDR3 protein: CASSQDIGRSRNTEAFF; CDR3 DNA: TGTGCCAGCAGCCAAGATATAGGACGGAGCAGGAACACTGAAGCTTTCTTT
clone size: NA; V gene: TRBV20-1; D gene: TRBD2; J gene: TRBJ2-7; CDR3 protein: CSAKRTSGSSEQYF; CDR3 DNA: TGCAGTGCTAAACGGACTAGCGGGAGTTCCGAGCAGTACTTC
clone size: NA; V gene: TRBV5-1; D gene: NA; J gene: TRBJ1-2; CDR3 protein: CASSLVFDEVDSVRGYTF; CDR3 DNA: TGCGCCAGCAGCTTGGTCTTCGACGAAGTGGACTCAGTAAGAGGCTACACCTTC
clone size: NA; V gene: TRBV12-3/TRBV12-4; D gene: TRBD1; J gene: TRBJ1-1; CDR3 protein: CASSRDRGVGTEAFF; CDR3 DNA: TGTGCCAGCAGCCGGGACAGGGGGGTTGGCACTGAAGCTTTCTTT
clone size: NA; V gene: TRBV11-2; D gene: NA; J gene: TRBJ2-5; CDR3 protein: CASSLLQGGGETQYF; CDR3 DNA: TGTGCCAGCAGCTTACTGCAGGGGGGGGGAGAGACCCAGTACTTC
clone size: few; V gene: TRBV7-9; D gene: NA; J gene: TRBJ2-5; CDR3 protein: CASSPGTFQETQYF; CDR3 DNA: TGTGCCAGCAGCCCCGGGACCTTCCAAGAGACCCAGTACTTC